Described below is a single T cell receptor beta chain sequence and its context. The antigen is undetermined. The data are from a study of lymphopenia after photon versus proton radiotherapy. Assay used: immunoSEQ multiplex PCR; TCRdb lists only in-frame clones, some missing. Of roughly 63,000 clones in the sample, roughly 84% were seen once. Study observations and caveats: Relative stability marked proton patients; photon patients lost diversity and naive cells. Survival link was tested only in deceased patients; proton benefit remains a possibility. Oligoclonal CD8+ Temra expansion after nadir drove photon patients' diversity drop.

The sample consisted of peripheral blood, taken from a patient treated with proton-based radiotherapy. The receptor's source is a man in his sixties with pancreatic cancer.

This CDR3 is CASSPTGQGGSGNTIYF. The CDR3 region has the DNA TGTGCCAGCTCACCAACCGGACAGGGAGGGTCTGGAAACACCATATATTTT. V usage is TRBV18 and J usage is TRBJ1-3, with 8 nucleotides matching TRBD1. V lost 2 bases, J lost 1 base, and 7 bases stayed unmatched. Per the germline V gene, CDR1 is KGHSH and CDR2 is LQKENI. This CDR3 has 17 residues.